The 2 T cell receptor beta chains given below trace back to one sample, sequenced in a study of shared clonotypes between healthy human individuals. Produced via immunoSEQ multiplex PCR; TCRdb's table is partial and in-frame only. The profile covers 550,000 to 850,000 clones, with around 67% appearing a single time and less than 2% taken by the ten largest. Sequenced: memory CD4+ T cells sorted from blood. As to subset: CD45RA-negative fraction. These receptors came from a woman aged 25 to 39 in good health.

The chain combines TRBV18 with TRBJ1-1; no clear D. V lost 0 bases and J 11 bases, leaving 10 bases between the germline ends. CDR3 length: 12 amino acids. In germline, CDR1 is KGHSH, CDR2 LQKENI. CDR3 nucleotides: TGTGCCAGCTCACCACCGTCCTCCCGGGCTTTCTTT. Its translation is CASSPPSSRAFF.

This clone was seen a few times. The rearrangement uses TRBV29-1 and TRBJ2-1, with 12 bases aligning to TRBD1. Trimming at V came to 7 bases and at J to 5 bases, leaving 12 bases not matched to a gene. This CDR3 region has 16 residues. Germline values: CDR1 SQVTM, CDR2 ANQGSEA. CDR3 region: CSEVAGTGGGHNEQFF. CDR3 nucleotides: TGCAGCGAAGTGGCCGGGACAGGGGGCGGACACAATGAGCAGTTCTTC.